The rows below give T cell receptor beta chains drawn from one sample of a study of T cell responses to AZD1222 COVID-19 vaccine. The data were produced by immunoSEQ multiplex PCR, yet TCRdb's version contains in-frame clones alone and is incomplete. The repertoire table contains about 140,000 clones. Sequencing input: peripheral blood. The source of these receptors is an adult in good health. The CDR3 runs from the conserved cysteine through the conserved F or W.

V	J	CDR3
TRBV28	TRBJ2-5	CASSLTETQYF
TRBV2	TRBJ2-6	CASKGAGGGLAGANVLTF
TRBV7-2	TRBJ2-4	CASSLRQGASQNIQYF
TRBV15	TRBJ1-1	CATSREVGGLNTEAFF
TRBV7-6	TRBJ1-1	CASSVGTANTEAFF
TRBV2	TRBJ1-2	CASSVSRNYGYTF
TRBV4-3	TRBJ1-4	CASSRGDNEKLFF
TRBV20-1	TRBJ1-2	CSAPVGYTF
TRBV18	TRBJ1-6	CASSPDRGYYYNSPLHF
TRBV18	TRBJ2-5	CASSSPAVETQYF
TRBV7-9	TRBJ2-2	CASGTGELFF
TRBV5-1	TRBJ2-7	CASAPDRGSYEQYF
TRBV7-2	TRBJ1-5	CASSFSSRGSNQPQHF
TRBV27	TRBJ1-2	CASSLWGGVGYTF
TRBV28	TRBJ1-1	CASSLTGTGGRNTEAFF
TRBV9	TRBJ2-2	CASTRGWGGRNTGELFF
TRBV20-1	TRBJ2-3	CSSQGGDTQYF
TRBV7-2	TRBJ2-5	CASSFMGQGKETQYF
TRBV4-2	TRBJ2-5	CASSQGVATSMEETQYF
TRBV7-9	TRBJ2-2	CASIPPGTGGNTGELFF
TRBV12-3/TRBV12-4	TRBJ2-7	CASRHGGTYEQYF
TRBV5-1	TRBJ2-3	CASSFVPGLASDTQYF
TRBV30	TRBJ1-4	CACREQQARNEKLFF
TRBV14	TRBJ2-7	CASSPMVPYEQYF
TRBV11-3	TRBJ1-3	CASRKDRSSGNTIYF
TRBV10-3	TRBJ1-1	CAIRGTENTEAFF
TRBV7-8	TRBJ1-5	CASSLKQVRQPQHF
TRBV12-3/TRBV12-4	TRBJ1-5	CASSLAPQPQHF
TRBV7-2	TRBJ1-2	CASSPSAGTGGGYTF
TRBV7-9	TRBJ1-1	CASSLINTEAFF
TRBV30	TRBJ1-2	CAWSEGPGYTF
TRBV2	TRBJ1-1	CATRTGNTEAFF
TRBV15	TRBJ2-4	CATSSLTGPLAKNIQYF
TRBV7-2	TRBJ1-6	CASSLRGTVYNSPLHF
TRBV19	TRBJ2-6	CASKKWTSGANVLTF
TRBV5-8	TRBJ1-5	CASSLSRGGQGQPQHF
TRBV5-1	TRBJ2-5	CASSLVRVGETQYF
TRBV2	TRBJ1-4	CASSPRTVGDKLFF